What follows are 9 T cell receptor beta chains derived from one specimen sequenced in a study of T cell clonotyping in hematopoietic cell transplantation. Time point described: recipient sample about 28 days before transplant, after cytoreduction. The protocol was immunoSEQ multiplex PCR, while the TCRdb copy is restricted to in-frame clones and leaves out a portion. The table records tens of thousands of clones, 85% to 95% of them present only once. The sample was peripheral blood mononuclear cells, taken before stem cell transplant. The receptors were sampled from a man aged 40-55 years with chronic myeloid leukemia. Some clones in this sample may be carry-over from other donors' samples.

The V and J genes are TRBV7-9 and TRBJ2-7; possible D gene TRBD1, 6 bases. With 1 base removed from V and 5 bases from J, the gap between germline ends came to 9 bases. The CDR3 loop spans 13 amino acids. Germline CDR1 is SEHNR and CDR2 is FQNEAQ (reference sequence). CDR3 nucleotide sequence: TGTGCCAGCAGCTTAGAGGGGGTCCACGAGCAGTACTTC. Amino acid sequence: CASSLEGVHEQYF. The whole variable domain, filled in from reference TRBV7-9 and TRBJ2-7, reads DTGVSQNPRHKITKRGQNVTFRCDPISEHNRLYWYRQTLGQGPEFLTYFQNEAQLEKSRLLSDRFSAERPKGSFSTLEIQRTEQGDSAMYLCASSLEGVHEQYFGPGTRLTVT.

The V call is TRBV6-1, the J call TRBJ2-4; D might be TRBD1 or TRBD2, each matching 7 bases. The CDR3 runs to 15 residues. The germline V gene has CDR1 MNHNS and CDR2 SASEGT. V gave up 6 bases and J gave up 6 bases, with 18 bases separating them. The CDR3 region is CASSGNRGGGNIQYF. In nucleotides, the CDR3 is TGTGCCAGCAGCGGTAACAGGGGCGGGGGAAACATTCAGTACTTC.

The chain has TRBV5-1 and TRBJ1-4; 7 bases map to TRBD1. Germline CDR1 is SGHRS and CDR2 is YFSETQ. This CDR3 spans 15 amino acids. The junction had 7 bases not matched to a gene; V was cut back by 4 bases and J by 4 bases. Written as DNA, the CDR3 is TGCGCCAGCAGCCCGGGACAGAACTATAATGAAAAACTGTTTTTT. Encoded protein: CASSPGQNYNEKLFF.

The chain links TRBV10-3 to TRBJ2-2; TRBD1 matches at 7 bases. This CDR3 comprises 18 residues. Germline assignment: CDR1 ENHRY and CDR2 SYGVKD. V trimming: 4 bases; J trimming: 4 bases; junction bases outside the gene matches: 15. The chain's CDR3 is CAISGRQGSGSVTGELFF. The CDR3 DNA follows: TGTGCCATCAGTGGCCGACAGGGATCCGGATCCGTCACCGGGGAGCTGTTTTTT.

CDR3 nucleotides: TGTGCCAGCAGCTTAGGTGGGCAGGGGACAGGAGAGACCCAGTACTTC. Encoded protein: CASSLGGQGTGETQYF. The chain combines TRBV7-8 with TRBJ2-5; 8 bases agree with TRBD1. With V trimmed by 1 base and J by 4 bases, 8 bases remained unmatched. Germline V gene data show CDR1 as SGHVS and CDR2 as FQNEAQ. The CDR3 length is 16 residues.

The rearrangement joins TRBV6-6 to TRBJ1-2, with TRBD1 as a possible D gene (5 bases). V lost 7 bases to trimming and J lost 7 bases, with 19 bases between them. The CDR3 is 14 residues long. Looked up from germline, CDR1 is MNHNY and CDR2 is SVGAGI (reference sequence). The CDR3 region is CASTPNAQAVGYTF. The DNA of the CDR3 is TGTGCCAGCACCCCAAACGCACAGGCCGTTGGCTACACCTTC.

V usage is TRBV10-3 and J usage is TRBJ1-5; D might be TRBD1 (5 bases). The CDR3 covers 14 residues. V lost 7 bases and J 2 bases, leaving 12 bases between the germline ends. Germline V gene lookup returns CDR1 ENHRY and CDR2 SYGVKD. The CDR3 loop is CAIKEGQGNQPQHF. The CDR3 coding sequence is TGTGCCATCAAGGAGGGGCAGGGCAATCAGCCCCAGCATTTT.

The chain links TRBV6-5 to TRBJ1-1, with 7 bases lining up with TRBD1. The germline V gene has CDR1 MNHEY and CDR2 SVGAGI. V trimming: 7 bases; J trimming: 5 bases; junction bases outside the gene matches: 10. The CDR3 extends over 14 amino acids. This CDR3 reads CASTQGGLKTEAFF. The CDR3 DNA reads TGTGCCAGCACCCAAGGGGGCTTAAAGACTGAAGCTTTCTTT.

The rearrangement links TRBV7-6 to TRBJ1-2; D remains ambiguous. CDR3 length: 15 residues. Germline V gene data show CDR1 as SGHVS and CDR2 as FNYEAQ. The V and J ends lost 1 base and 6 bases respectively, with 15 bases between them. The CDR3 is CASSLGDGLGNGYTF. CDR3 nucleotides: TGTGCCAGCAGCTTAGGAGACGGTTTAGGAAATGGCTACACCTTC.